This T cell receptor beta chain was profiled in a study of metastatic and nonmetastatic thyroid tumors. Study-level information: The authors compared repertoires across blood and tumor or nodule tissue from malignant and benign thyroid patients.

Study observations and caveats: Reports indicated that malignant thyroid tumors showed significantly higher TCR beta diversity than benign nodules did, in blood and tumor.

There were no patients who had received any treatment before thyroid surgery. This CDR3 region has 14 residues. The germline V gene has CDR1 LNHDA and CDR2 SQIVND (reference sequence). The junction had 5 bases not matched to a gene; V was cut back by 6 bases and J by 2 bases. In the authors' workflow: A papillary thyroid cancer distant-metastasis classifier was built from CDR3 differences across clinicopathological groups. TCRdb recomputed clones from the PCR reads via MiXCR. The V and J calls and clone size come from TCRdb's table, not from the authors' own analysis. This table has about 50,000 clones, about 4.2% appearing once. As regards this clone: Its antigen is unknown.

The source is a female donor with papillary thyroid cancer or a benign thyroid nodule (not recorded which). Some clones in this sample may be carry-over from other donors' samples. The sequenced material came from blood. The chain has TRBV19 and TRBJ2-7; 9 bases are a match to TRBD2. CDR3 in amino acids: CASSFGLATYEQYF. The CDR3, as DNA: TGTGCCAGTAGCTTTGGACTAGCGACCTACGAGCAGTACTTC. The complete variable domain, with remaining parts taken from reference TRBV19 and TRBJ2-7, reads DGGITQSPKYLFRKEGQNVTLSCEQNLNHDAMYWYRQDPGQGLRLIYYSQIVNDFQKGDIAEGYSVSREKKESFPLTVTSAQKNPTAFYLCASSFGLATYEQYFGPGTRLTVT.